Each of the 26 T cell receptor beta chains below was sequenced from the same sample in a study of vaccination and CD4 T cells after COVID-19. Sequencing of cultured CD4+ T cell DNA used the Oncomine TCR Beta short-read assay. MiXCR, run by TCRdb on the PCR reads, gives a single entry per CDR3 protein. The table lists 6,600 or so distinct CDR3 sequences, around 50% of them singletons. Indicated treatment: approximately 9-day PBMC culture with coronavirus spike peptide pools or control peptides (ViraFEST assay). These receptors' antigens are unknown. The sample was CD4+ T cells from blood, cultured in vitro. The receptors here all came from a human donor who had recovered from COVID-19.

This clonotype was detected only a few times. The germline gene is not matched at one end of the junction; a read error may be the cause. This chain uses TRBV10-3 with TRBJ1-2; a weak D match, TRBD1 (6 bases). CDR3 size: 15 residues. Germline CDR1 reads ENHRY; CDR2 reads SYGVKD. CDR3 in DNA: TGTGCCAGCAGTTACTCAGGACGACAGGACTATGGCTACACCTTC. Protein: CASSYSGRQDYGYTF.

The V gene is TRBV20-1, the J gene TRBJ2-1; possibly TRBD2 for D (6 bases). Germline CDR1 DFQATT, CDR2 SNEGSKA (reference sequence). This CDR3 is built from 14 residues. Deletions cut 5 bases from V and 4 bases from J, with 15 bases between. The CDR3 spells CSAATTGAYNEQFF. Here the CDR3 DNA reads TGCAGTGCTGCGACGACGGGAGCGTACAATGAGCAGTTCTTC.

This clonotype was seen only a few times. CDR3 region: CASSSWDPRISYNEQFF. DNA for the CDR3: TGTGCCAGCAGTTCATGGGACCCCAGAATCTCCTACAATGAGCAGTTCTTC. The chain carries TRBV6-5 and TRBJ2-1; D assignment may be TRBD1 or TRBD2 (5 bases each). V lost 4 bases to trimming and J lost 0 bases, with 16 bases between them. Germline V gives CDR1 MNHEY, CDR2 SVGAGI. The CDR3 is 17 residues long.

The chain uses TRBV15 and TRBJ2-3, with a weak D call TRBD1 (6 bases). Germline CDR1 reads LNHNV; CDR2 reads YYDKDF (reference sequence). V was trimmed by 3 bases and J by 4 bases, leaving 20 bases between them. The CDR3 covers 17 residues. The CDR3 sequence: CATSRRIGGAEADTQYF. The CDR3 DNA reads TGTGCCACCAGCAGGAGGATTGGGGGCGCCGAAGCAGATACGCAGTATTTT. The variable domain in full, completed from reference TRBV15 and TRBJ2-3, reads DAMVIQNPRYQVTQFGKPVTLSCSQTLNHNVMYWYQQKSSQAPKLLFHYYDKDFNNEADTPDNFQSRRPNTSFCFLDIRSPGLGDTAMYLCATSRRIGGAEADTQYFGPGTRLTVL.

The CDR3 protein is CASSLGLQETQYF. The CDR3, as DNA: TGTGCCAGCAGCTTAGGTCTGCAAGAGACCCAGTACTTC. J is TRBJ2-5 and V is TRBV7-8; D is ambiguous. The CDR3 has 13 residues. Per germline, CDR1 SGHVS and CDR2 FQNEAQ. V lost 1 base and J lost 2, with 5 bases in between.

This rearrangement joins TRBV6-1 to TRBJ2-7; D possibly matches TRBD1 or TRBD2 (6 bases each). Germline CDR1 is MNHNS and CDR2 is SASEGT. The V end was cut by 5 bases, the J end by 7 bases, with 21 bases between. The CDR3 runs to 15 residues. CDR3 loop: CASSLLASGGWEQYF. CDR3 DNA sequence: TGTGCCAGCAGTCTCCTGGCGTCCGGGGGCTGGGAGCAGTACTTC.

This clonotype occurred a few times. V usage is TRBV20-1 and J usage is TRBJ2-5; weak D call: TRBD2 (5 bases). Trimming cost V 6 bases and J 2 bases, with 13 bases left between them. CDR3 size: 13 residues. In germline, CDR1 is DFQATT, CDR2 SNEGSKA (reference sequence). CDR3: CSAEDRGQETQYF. CDR3 sequence (DNA): TGCAGTGCGGAGGACCGAGGACAAGAGACCCAGTACTTC.

This clonotype was detected a few times. V usage is TRBV27 and J usage is TRBJ1-5; D is undetermined. Germline CDR1 reads MNHEY; CDR2 reads SMNVEV (reference sequence). CDR3 length equals 14 residues. V was cut by 6 bases and J by 4 bases, with 13 bases left in between. DNA of the CDR3: TGTGCCAGCAGGCGGGCTGATTCGAATCAGCCCCAGCATTTT. Its translation: CASRRADSNQPQHF.

The chain combines TRBV28 with TRBJ2-5, with a possible D match to TRBD2 (6 bases). Germline CDR1 is MDHEN and CDR2 is SYDVKM. The CDR3 consists of 13 residues. Trimming pared 3 bases from V and 3 bases from J, leaving 8 bases between. CDR3 sequence: CASSLGGKETQYF. As DNA, the CDR3 is TGTGCCAGCAGTTTGGGAGGAAAAGAGACCCAGTACTTC.

The chain is built from TRBV20-1 and TRBJ2-5; tentatively, D is TRBD1 (5 bases). CDR1 DFQATT and CDR2 SNEGSKA come from the germline V gene (reference sequence). The V and J ends lost 3 bases and 4 bases respectively, with 9 bases between them. CDR3 length: 12 residues. This CDR3 reads CSASQGTETQYF. Written as DNA, the CDR3 is TGCAGTGCTAGTCAGGGAACAGAGACCCAGTACTTC.

V is TRBV2 and J is TRBJ2-3, with D tentatively TRBD1 (6 bases). Germline CDR1 SNHLY, CDR2 FYNNEI. With 8 bases removed from V and 2 bases from J, the gap between germline ends came to 11 bases. CDR3 length equals 13 residues. Here the CDR3 reads CASGGPFTDTQYF. The DNA for the CDR3 is TGTGCCAGCGGGGGCCCTTTCACAGATACGCAGTATTTT.

The chain combines TRBV12-3 or TRBV12-4 with TRBJ2-1; D might be TRBD1 (5 bases). The CDR3 has 14 residues. Trimming removed 2 bases at V and 5 bases at J, with 10 bases between. CDR3 coding DNA: TGTGCCAGCAGTTTAATGGGCAGGGACAATGAGCAGTTCTTC. Its protein is CASSLMGRDNEQFF.

The genes are TRBV5-1 and TRBJ2-2; TRBD1 matches 8 bases. V lost 6 bases, J lost 6 bases, and 7 bases stayed unmatched. This CDR3 is 14 amino acids long. Germline-derived CDR1 and CDR2 are SGHRS and YFSETQ. CDR3 in DNA: TGCGCCAGCAAGGAACAGGGGGTGGCCGGGGAGCTGTTTTTT. Its protein is CASKEQGVAGELFF.

A few counts support this clonotype. The V gene is TRBV20-1, the J gene TRBJ2-7; no definite D call. Germline V gene lookup returns CDR1 DFQATT and CDR2 SNEGSKA (reference sequence). The CDR3 is made up of 12 amino acids. V dropped 0 bases and J dropped 4 bases, with 7 bases sitting between them. The CDR3 here is CSAREFKYEQYF. The CDR3 bases are TGCAGTGCTAGAGAGTTTAAATACGAGCAGTACTTC.

The rearrangement uses TRBV7-9 and TRBJ2-6; D gene ambiguous. This CDR3 region has 15 residues. The germline V and J ends were trimmed by 5 bases and 4 bases, with 12 bases remaining between them. Germline V lookup: CDR1 SEHNR, CDR2 FQNEAQ (reference sequence). The CDR3 DNA sequence: TGTGCCAGCAGCCGTTATACGCTCGGGGCCAACGTCCTGACTTTC. Amino acid sequence: CASSRYTLGANVLTF.

In its sample, this clonotype ranks as large. This rearrangement joins TRBV7-2 to TRBJ2-7, with D tentatively TRBD2 (6 bases). There are 14 residues in the CDR3. The germline V gene has CDR1 SGHTA and CDR2 FQGNSA. V dropped 0 bases and J dropped 5 bases, with 11 bases sitting between them. CDR3 protein: CASSLASREDEQYF. The DNA of the CDR3 is TGTGCCAGCAGCTTAGCTTCCAGGGAGGACGAGCAGTACTTC. Using reference TRBV7-2 and TRBJ2-7 for the parts outside the CDR3, the full variable domain is GAGVSQSPSNKVTEKGKDVELRCDPISGHTALYWYRQSLGQGLEFLIYFQGNSAPDKSGLPSDRFSAERTGGSVSTLTIQRTQQEDSAVYLCASSLASREDEQYFGPGTRLTVT.

A single count supports this clonotype. V and J are TRBV9 and TRBJ1-6; 7 bases are shared with TRBD1. The CDR3 covers 15 residues. Germline-derived CDR1 and CDR2 are SGDLS and YYNGEE. V dropped 0 bases and J dropped 9; count of bases not matched to a gene: 6. CDR3 DNA: TGTGCCAGCAGCGTAGAAGAGGGGGCGGGTTCACCCCTCCACTTT. This sequence encodes CASSVEEGAGSPLHF.

The J gene is TRBJ2-1, the V gene TRBV19; 7 bases fit TRBD1. The germline gives CDR1 LNHDA, CDR2 SQIVND (reference sequence). This CDR3 region has 16 residues. Trimming at V came to 4 bases and at J to 1 base, leaving 7 bases not matched to a gene. CDR3 sequence: CASSRDREQSYNEQFF. The CDR3 region has the DNA TGTGCCAGTAGTAGAGACAGGGAACAGTCCTACAATGAGCAGTTCTTC.

The chain uses TRBV11-2 and TRBJ2-7, with TRBD2 matching over 7 bases. Germline lookup yields CDR1 SGHAT and CDR2 FQNNGV. The CDR3 has 14 amino acids. V lost 5 bases, J lost 7 bases, and 11 bases stayed unmatched. CDR3 nucleotides: TGTGCCAGCAGCATGGGAGGGCCGGGTGTGGAGCAGTACTTC. Its protein is CASSMGGPGVEQYF.

The chain couples TRBV6-4 to TRBJ2-3; 10 bases agree with TRBD2. J gave up 1 base and V 4 bases, and 5 bases lay outside the gene matches. Germline values: CDR1 MRHNA, CDR2 SNTAGT. CDR3 length: 16 amino acids. The CDR3 DNA sequence: TGTGCCAGCAGTGCGGCTAGCGGGAGCGGCACAGATACGCAGTATTTT. It codes for CASSAASGSGTDTQYF.

The rearrangement uses TRBV6-2 or TRBV6-3 and TRBJ1-2, with 9 bases aligning to TRBD1. The CDR3 extends over 13 amino acids. Germline CDR1 and CDR2: MNHEY and SVGEGT. V shed 6 bases, J shed 4 bases, and the junction held 3 bases outside the gene matches. CDR3 nucleotide sequence: TGTGCCAGCAGGAGGACAGGGGCCTATGGCTACACCTTC. Translating it yields CASRRTGAYGYTF.

This clonotype was counted between two and nine times. The rearrangement joins TRBV7-9 to TRBJ1-2; D gene uncertain. V lost 4 bases, J lost 2 bases, and 2 bases lay in between. Germline values: CDR1 SEHNR, CDR2 FQNEAQ (reference sequence). The CDR3 loop spans 11 amino acids. For the CDR3, the DNA is TGTGCCAGCAGCTCAAACTATGGCTACACCTTC. It specifies CASSSNYGYTF.

This clonotype was observed a single time. The CDR3 protein is CASGRGGIEYNEQFF. CDR3 nucleotides: TGTGCCAGCGGAAGAGGAGGGATCGAGTACAATGAGCAGTTCTTC. The gene calls are TRBV6-1 and TRBJ2-1; the D gene is possibly TRBD2 (6 bases). The CDR3 runs 15 residues. V dropped 8 bases and J dropped 4 bases, with 18 bases sitting between them. Germline lookup yields CDR1 MNHNS and CDR2 SASEGT.

The CDR3: CASSLRDRAYEQYF. The DNA for the CDR3 is TGTGCCAGCAGCCTCCGGGACAGGGCGTACGAGCAGTACTTC. V usage is TRBV6-1 and J usage is TRBJ2-7; the match to TRBD1 covers 9 bases. Germline lookup yields CDR1 MNHNS and CDR2 SASEGT. The V and J ends lost 6 bases and 4 bases, in that order; junction bases with no gene match: 7. The CDR3 loop spans 14 amino acids.

This clonotype was detected only a few times. The chain employs TRBV20-1 and TRBJ2-5; maybe TRBD2 (5 bases). Germline-derived CDR1 and CDR2 are DFQATT and SNEGSKA (reference sequence). V was trimmed by 1 base and J by 3 bases, leaving 9 bases between them. This CDR3 region has 13 residues. The CDR3 reads CSARARGKETQYF. CDR3 bases: TGCAGTGCTAGAGCACGGGGTAAAGAGACCCAGTACTTC.

The chain employs TRBV7-9 and TRBJ1-6, with D maybe TRBD1 (6 bases). V lost 5 bases, J lost 2 bases, and 13 bases lay in between. Germline V lookup: CDR1 SEHNR, CDR2 FQNEAQ (reference sequence). The CDR3 runs 16 residues. CDR3 sequence (DNA): TGTGCCAGCAGCCCCCAGGGACAAACCTATAATTCACCCCTCCACTTT. It encodes CASSPQGQTYNSPLHF.